This T cell receptor (beta chain) derives from a study of PD-L1 blockade in urothelial cancer. V gave up 4 bases and J gave up 3 bases, with 12 bases separating them. The CDR3 runs to 14 residues. CDR1 and CDR2 (germline): KGHSH, LQKENI. Stated time point: pretreatment peripheral blood. The assay was immunoSEQ multiplex PCR, and TCRdb's table has in-frame clones only and misses some. The data hold around 92,000 clones, with more than 70% observed a single time. The chain carries TRBV18 and TRBJ1-1; D call uncertain. Sequencing was performed on PBMCs, taken around atezolizumab (anti-PD-L1) treatment. The source of this sequence is an elderly woman with urothelial cancer. The CDR3 protein is CASSLGAKYTEAFF. Written as DNA, the CDR3 is TGTGCCAGCTCACTTGGTGCTAAGTACACTGAAGCTTTCTTT.